The T cell receptor beta chain described here comes from a study of T cell responses to AZD1222 COVID-19 vaccine. Trimming stripped 7 bases from V and 3 bases from J, with 9 bases between. Germline V CDR1 and CDR2: SNHLY, FYNNEI. This CDR3 contains 12 residues. A note on this clone: Antigen unknown.

Profiled with immunoSEQ multiplex PCR; TCRdb holds only in-frame clones, not every one. The data contain 150,000 or so clones, roughly 90% of them seen just once; the ten biggest clones take up over 1.1%. Whole-study results and caveats: Spike-specific TCR breadth rose after two AZD1222 doses, and depth rose as well. CD4 TCRs covered the whole spike, strongest at regions 160-218 and 743-854.

This receptor was taken from an adult in good health. The genes are TRBV2 and TRBJ1-2; D unresolved. Sequencing was performed on peripheral blood, taken on day 0 of AZD1222 vaccination. The CDR3 DNA reads as TGTGCCAGCAAGCGCCAGGACTATGGCTACACCTTC. Protein product: CASKRQDYGYTF. Variable domain in full (rest from reference TRBV2 and TRBJ1-2): EPEVTQTPSHQVTQMGQEVILRCVPISNHLYFYWYRQILGQKVEFLVSFYNNEISEKSEIFDDQFSVERPDGSNFTLKIRSTKLEDSAMYFCASKRQDYGYTFGSGTRLTVV.